This T cell receptor beta chain stems from a study of blood T cell repertoires in COVID-19. Study background: PBMCs, B-cell-depleted T cells, or T cells provided the cDNA or gDNA that made up the material.

Authors' data handling: Estimation of nucleated cell counts was performed using reference gene primer amplification. Some clones are missing from TCRdb's copy, which holds only in-frame ones; the method was immunoSEQ multiplex PCR. V and J calls plus clone size are reproduced from that table; the DNA served to infer D and trimming. This table has hundreds of thousands of clones, 85% appearing once. Germline V gene lookup returns CDR1 GTSNPN and CDR2 SVGIG (reference sequence). The trim removed 2 bases at V and 9 bases at J, leaving 6 bases unmatched. The CDR3 covers 13 residues. The chain carries TRBV30 and TRBJ1-4; 7 bases are shared with TRBD1. Sequenced material: peripheral blood. This receptor was identified in a woman younger than 35 with acute or convalescent COVID-19. CDR3 nucleotide sequence: TGTGCCTGGAGTCTCCGGGACAGCAAAAAACTGTTTTTT. It specifies CAWSLRDSKKLFF.